The source of this T cell receptor beta chain is a study of CD8 T cells in Susac syndrome (dated by TCRdb to between 2017 and 2020). About the investigation overall: Repertoire sequencing was used to test whether CD8+ T cell activation and differentiation in Susac syndrome was antigen driven.

In the case of this clonotype: No antigen is known for it. No base-level quality is on record; no much larger clone is a single base apart.

Peripheral blood CD8+ and CD4+ T cells from healthy donors, Susac syndrome patients and multiple sclerosis patients were profiled using high-throughput TCR beta sequencing. Healthy donors were age- and sex-matched controls. Bulk CD8+ and CD4+ T cells were purified by magnetic negative isolation, while CD8+ TEMRA cells were enriched using FACS. Blood was collected in EDTA tubes and processed within 24 hours, with PBMCs isolated through density gradient centrifugation. PBMCs destined for TCR sequencing were cryopreserved in liquid nitrogen and later thawed in a 37 °C water bath. Purity of sorted or isolated CD4+, CD8+ and CD8+ TEMRA cells was at least 90%. Unmatched junction bases come to 5, with V trimmed by 0 bases and J by 7 bases. Reading from cysteine to phenylalanine, the CDR3 counts 14 amino acids. Only CDR3 DNA remains: 42 bases, in frame from the first base. CDR1 and CDR2 are drawn from the germline V gene: SGDLS, YYNGEE.

RNA was extracted using the RNeasy kit, and about 0.5 to 1 microgram was reverse transcribed with random hexamers. The immunoSEQ multiplex PCR assay, which covers 54 Vbeta and 13 Jbeta segments, was used to amplify TCR beta CDR3 regions. PCR amplification bias was corrected using a synthetic template baseline for primer optimization and computational correction. The authors' analysis ran thus. Only productive sequences were kept, with reads annotated to V, D and J genes according to IMGT and analyzed in immunoSEQ Analyzer. To calculate clonality, Shannon entropy was normalized by log2 of the number of productive unique sequences and then subtracted from one. For each patient and control, public and private clones were evaluated within the 100 most prevalent clones. Susac-specific clones were defined as absent from healthy and MS cohorts, around 970 published viral clones and other ImmuneACCESS disease sequences. TCRdb applied fastp at Q25 and MiXCR to the public reads, then kept only in-frame beta chains. Merged by CDR3 protein, the rows form single entries marked with the most common genes and DNA. TCRdb's processing, not the authors' own work, is the source of the V and J calls. The sample data list about 160,000 distinct CDR3 sequences, and 92% of these were observed just once. The top ten constitute around 0.075% of the sample.

General findings and caveats noted by the study authors: The TCR sequencing and HLA analysis was acknowledged to have included a relatively small number of individuals.

Sequenced material: CD4+ T cells from PBMCs. The receptor was derived from a human donor in good health. Recombination linked TRBV9 to TRBJ1-2; 8 central nucleotides agree with TRBD1. The CDR3 loop reads CASSVATQGVGYTF. The DNA reads as follows: TGTGCCAGCAGCGTAGCTACACAGGGGGTTGGCTACACCTTC.